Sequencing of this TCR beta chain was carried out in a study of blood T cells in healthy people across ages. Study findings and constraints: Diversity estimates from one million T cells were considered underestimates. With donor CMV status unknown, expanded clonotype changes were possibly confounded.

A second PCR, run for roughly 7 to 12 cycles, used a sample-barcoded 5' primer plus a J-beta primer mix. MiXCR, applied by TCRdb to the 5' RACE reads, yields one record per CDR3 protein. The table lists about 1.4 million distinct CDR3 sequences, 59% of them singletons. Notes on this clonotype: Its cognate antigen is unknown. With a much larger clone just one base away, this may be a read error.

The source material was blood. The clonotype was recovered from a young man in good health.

The CDR3 nucleotides read TGTGCCAGCAGACCCAATGAAAAACTGTTTTTT. Translated: CASRPNEKLFF. The chain uses TRBV27 and TRBJ1-4; D is uncertain. Per germline, CDR1 MNHEY and CDR2 SMNVEV (reference sequence). The CDR3 covers 11 residues. The V end was cut by 6 bases, the J end by 5 bases, with 4 bases between.